The 25 T cell receptor beta chains listed next were all sequenced from one sample in a study of blood T cell repertoires in COVID-19. Produced via immunoSEQ multiplex PCR; TCRdb's table is partial and in-frame only. Among about 170,000 clones listed, just under 85% were seen once. The sequencing input was peripheral blood. These receptors all stem from a man aged 35 to 55 who had recovered from COVID-19.

The V and J genes are TRBV28 and TRBJ1-4; the D gene is possibly TRBD1 (5 bases). With 4 bases removed from V and 6 bases from J, the gap between germline ends came to 12 bases. Germline V gene sequence: CDR1 MDHEN, CDR2 SYDVKM. The CDR3 runs to 14 residues. Here the CDR3 reads CASSSSGGDEKLFF. As DNA, the CDR3 is TGTGCCAGCAGTTCGTCGGGGGGGGATGAAAAACTGTTTTTT. The whole variable domain, remainder taken from reference TRBV28 and TRBJ1-4, is DVKVTQSSRYLVKRTGEKVFLECVQDMDHENMFWYRQDPGLGLRLIYFSYDVKMKEKGDIPEGYSVSREKKERFSLILESASTNQTSMYLCASSSSGGDEKLFFGSGTQLSVL.

This clone was observed a few times. The chain couples TRBV5-1 to TRBJ2-1; the match to TRBD2 covers 8 bases. The CDR3 contains 14 residues. The V gene's germline CDR1 is SGHRS and CDR2 YFSETQ. V shed 0 bases, J shed 6 bases, and the junction held 2 bases outside the gene matches. The DNA of the CDR3 is TGCGCCAGCAGCTTGGGGACTAGCACCAATGAGCAGTTCTTC. The encoded protein is CASSLGTSTNEQFF.

A word on this clone: At one end, the junction sequence differs from germline, possibly due to a read error. The chain employs TRBV7-7 and TRBJ2-5, with TRBD1 matching over 9 bases. Germline CDR1 and CDR2: SSHAT and FNYEAQ (reference sequence). This CDR3 spans 15 amino acids. The CDR3 DNA reads TGTGCTAGCAGCTTATGGGACAGGGACGTGGAGACCCAGTACTTC. It translates to CASSLWDRDVETQYF.

V gene TRBV7-9 combines with J gene TRBJ2-1; no reliable D call. Germline V lookup: CDR1 SEHNR, CDR2 FQNEAQ (reference sequence). Trimming cost V 4 bases and J 0 bases, with 10 bases left between them. The CDR3 spans 15 residues. The CDR3 DNA is TGTGCCAGCAGCTCCCACAGCAGCTCCTACAATGAGCAGTTCTTC. Residues: CASSSHSSSYNEQFF.

This chain links TRBV11-3 with TRBJ2-3; 9 nucleotides align to TRBD1. The ends lost 4 bases at V and 4 bases at J; junction bases unmatched: 9. CDR1 is SGHNT, CDR2 YENEEA, per germline. CDR3 size: 16 residues. CDR3 sequence: CASSSSGTGLADTQYF. The DNA of the CDR3 is TGTGCCAGCAGCTCCTCCGGGACAGGGTTGGCAGATACGCAGTATTTT.

The gene calls are TRBV4-3 and TRBJ1-3; D possibly corresponds to TRBD1 (5 bases). The V end lost 0 bases, the J end lost 0 bases, and 9 bases lay between the germline ends. The CDR3 spans 16 residues. Germline V gene sequence: CDR1 LGHNA, CDR2 YSLEER. In nucleotides, the CDR3 is TGCGCCAGCAGCCAAGATCTCGGGGGCTCTGGAAACACCATATATTTT. Amino acid sequence: CASSQDLGGSGNTIYF.

This chain connects TRBV5-4 to TRBJ2-1; the D gene is possibly TRBD2 (5 bases). V was clipped by 5 bases and J by 1 base, with 13 bases between them. Per germline, CDR1 SGHNT and CDR2 YYREEE (reference sequence). The CDR3 has 15 amino acids. Here the CDR3 DNA reads TGTGCCAGCAGAGAGCCCGGGGAATCCTACAATGAGCAGTTCTTC. Its translation is CASREPGESYNEQFF.

DNA of the CDR3: TGTGCCACCAGCAGAGATAGGGACCCACTAGCTGAGCAGTTCTTC. It specifies CATSRDRDPLAEQFF. This chain uses TRBV15 with TRBJ2-1, with D possibly being TRBD2 (6 bases). The CDR3 is made up of 15 amino acids. Between the trimmed V and J ends, which lost 0 bases and 9 bases, there was a span of 15 bases. Germline V lookup: CDR1 LNHNV, CDR2 YYDKDF (reference sequence).

This clone was recorded many times. The V and J genes are TRBV6-2 or TRBV6-3 and TRBJ1-1; weak D call: TRBD1 (5 bases). CDR1 MNHEY and CDR2 SVGEGT come from the germline V gene. The V end lost 6 bases, the J end lost 3 bases, and 14 bases lay between the germline ends. The CDR3 spans 14 residues. This CDR3 is CASSLTGDYTEAFF. The CDR3 bases are TGTGCCAGCAGCCTCACAGGAGACTACACTGAAGCTTTCTTT.

This clone was observed once. The rearrangement joins TRBV24-1 to TRBJ1-5, with D perhaps matching TRBD1 (6 bases). V gave up 9 bases and J gave up 4 bases, with 18 bases separating them. CDR1 KGHDR and CDR2 SFDVKD come from the germline V gene. The CDR3 covers 15 residues. The CDR3 region has the DNA TGTGCCACCGCCTCCAGGCAGGGGAGAAATCAGCCCCAGCATTTT. Translating it yields CATASRQGRNQPQHF.

This clone occurred once. The gene calls are TRBV19 and TRBJ2-5; TRBD2 is a possible D gene (5 bases). Per germline, CDR1 LNHDA and CDR2 SQIVND (reference sequence). The germline V and J ends were trimmed by 8 bases and 2 bases, with 9 bases remaining between them. This CDR3 spans 12 amino acids. CDR3 protein: CASAGGQETQYF. The CDR3, as DNA: TGTGCCAGTGCGGGTGGTCAAGAGACCCAGTACTTC. The variable domain in full, completed from reference TRBV19 and TRBJ2-5, reads DGGITQSPKYLFRKEGQNVTLSCEQNLNHDAMYWYRQDPGQGLRLIYYSQIVNDFQKGDIAEGYSVSREKKESFPLTVTSAQKNPTAFYLCASAGGQETQYFGPGTRLLVL.

CDR3 sequence (DNA): TGTGCCAGCAGCCCAGGGACAGGGGGCGGGATGAACACTGAAGCTTTCTTT. Its protein product is CASSPGTGGGMNTEAFF. The V gene is TRBV7-9, the J gene TRBJ1-1; 12 nucleotides agree with TRBD1. Germline lookup yields CDR1 SEHNR and CDR2 FQNEAQ (reference sequence). This CDR3 is built from 17 residues. The junction had 7 bases not matched to a gene; V was cut back by 5 bases and J by 0 bases.

This clone came up once. J is TRBJ2-3 and V is TRBV3-1 (or the pseudogene TRBV3-2); 10 bases are a match to TRBD2. The CDR3 loop spans 17 amino acids. The ends lost 4 bases at V and 4 bases at J; junction bases unmatched: 11. CDR1 LGHDT and CDR2 YNNKEL come from the germline V gene (reference sequence). The chain's CDR3 is CASSRPSGGAGADTQYF. Here the CDR3 DNA reads TGTGCCAGCAGCCGCCCAAGCGGGGGGGCCGGGGCAGATACGCAGTATTTT.

J is TRBJ2-7 and V is TRBV7-9, with 11 bases identical to TRBD1. Losses at the gene ends were 1 base for V and 5 bases for J; bases not matched to a gene: 7. Germline CDR1 is SEHNR and CDR2 is FQNEAQ (reference sequence). The CDR3 has 16 residues. The CDR3 sequence: CASSLGWDRGTDEQYF. As DNA, the CDR3 is TGTGCCAGCAGCTTAGGGTGGGACAGGGGGACGGACGAGCAGTACTTC.

This chain links TRBV7-9 with TRBJ2-3; possible D gene TRBD2, 6 bases. V lost 0 bases and J lost 4, with 14 bases in between. CDR3 length: 16 residues. From germline, CDR1 is SEHNR and CDR2 FQNEAQ (reference sequence). The CDR3: CASSLAFGREADTQYF. In DNA, the CDR3 is TGTGCCAGCAGCTTAGCTTTCGGCAGGGAGGCAGATACGCAGTATTTT.

This rearrangement joins TRBV11-3 to TRBJ2-1; D might be TRBD2 (6 bases). Per the germline V gene, CDR1 is SGHNT and CDR2 is YENEEA. V lost 5 bases, J lost 3 bases, and 14 bases lay in between. This CDR3 comprises 15 residues. The CDR3 sequence: CASSHRDSVYNEQFF. In DNA form, the CDR3 reads TGTGCCAGCAGCCACCGGGACTCAGTCTACAATGAGCAGTTCTTC.

J is TRBJ2-3 and V is TRBV28; 13 bases are shared with TRBD2. The CDR3 runs to 16 residues. CDR1 is MDHEN, CDR2 SYDVKM, per germline. V lost 5 bases and J lost 2; bases outside the gene matches: 4. Here the CDR3 DNA reads TGTGCCAGCAGTACCGGGACTAGCGGGGACACAGATACGCAGTATTTT. Translation: CASSTGTSGDTDTQYF.

The V gene is TRBV6-5, the J gene TRBJ1-6; tentatively, D is TRBD1 (5 bases). Per germline, CDR1 MNHEY and CDR2 SVGAGI. The CDR3 is 13 amino acids. V shed 6 bases and J shed 10 bases, with 13 bases lying between them. For the CDR3, the DNA is TGTGCCAGCAGACCGGGGGGGGGATCACCCCTCCACTTT. It translates to CASRPGGGSPLHF.

J is TRBJ1-3 and V is TRBV18; no definite D call. The CDR3 is 16 amino acids. CDR1 and CDR2 (germline): KGHSH, LQKENI. The V end lost 2 bases, the J end lost 0 bases, and 11 bases lay between the germline ends. CDR3 loop: CASSPGGGFSGNTIYF. The CDR3 DNA is TGTGCCAGCTCACCAGGCGGTGGATTCTCTGGAAACACCATATATTTT. The complete variable domain, with remaining parts taken from reference TRBV18 and TRBJ1-3, reads NAGVMQNPRHLVRRRGQEARLRCSPMKGHSHVYWYRQLPEEGLKFMVYLQKENIIDESGMPKERFSAEFPKEGPSILRIQQVVRGDSAAYFCASSPGGGFSGNTIYFGEGSWLTVV.

This chain links TRBV7-9 with TRBJ2-1, with 10 bases matching TRBD2. The germline V gene has CDR1 SEHNR and CDR2 FQNEAQ (reference sequence). The V and J ends lost 0 bases and 9 bases, in that order; junction bases with no gene match: 5. The CDR3 length is 15 residues. In nucleotides, the CDR3 is TGTGCCAGCAGCTTAGCGGCTAGCGGGGGTGGTGAGCAGTTCTTC. Protein: CASSLAASGGGEQFF.

This chain joins TRBV2 and TRBJ2-1; D might be TRBD1 (6 bases). V lost 6 bases to trimming and J lost 4 bases, with 13 bases between them. The CDR3 runs to 14 residues. Germline V gene lookup returns CDR1 SNHLY and CDR2 FYNNEI. CDR3 nucleotides: TGTGCCAGCAGGGAATTGGACAGATACAATGAGCAGTTCTTC. Translating gives CASRELDRYNEQFF.

This clone has only a few counts. The J gene is TRBJ1-6, the V gene TRBV21-1; the table's D call TRBD1 went unverified against the DNA. TRBV21-1 is deemed a pseudogene. CDR3 length equals 17 residues. The CDR3 spells CASSPRQNQIPNSPLHF. The CDR3 DNA sequence: TGTGCCAGCAGCCCCCGACAGAATCAAATCCCAAATTCACCCCTCCACTTT.

This chain uses TRBV6-2 or TRBV6-3 with TRBJ1-1; D is unclear. Per the germline V gene, CDR1 is MNHEY and CDR2 is SVGEGT. This CDR3 has 11 amino acids. Between the trimmed V and J ends, which lost 6 bases and 3 bases, there was a span of 5 bases. CDR3 amino acids: CASSVYTEAFF. DNA for the CDR3: TGTGCCAGCAGCGTATACACTGAAGCTTTCTTT.

This chain joins TRBV7-2 and TRBJ2-4; possible D gene TRBD2, 6 bases. V lost 4 bases and J 5 bases, leaving 15 bases between the germline ends. The CDR3 sequence is 15 residues long. Germline values: CDR1 SGHTA, CDR2 FQGNSA. CDR3 loop: CASSSRGALENIQYF. The CDR3 DNA follows: TGTGCCAGCAGCTCGCGGGGCGCCTTGGAAAACATTCAGTACTTC.

The rearrangement links TRBV28 to TRBJ2-2, with 7 bases matching TRBD2. Germline lookup yields CDR1 MDHEN and CDR2 SYDVKM. This CDR3 has 12 amino acids. V shed 6 bases and J 7 bases; nucleotides not matched to a gene: 2. The CDR3 sequence is CASRGGIGELFF. The CDR3 nucleotides read TGTGCCAGCAGGGGGGGGATCGGGGAGCTGTTTTTT. Looking up the rest from reference TRBV28 and TRBJ2-2 gives the full variable domain: DVKVTQSSRYLVKRTGEKVFLECVQDMDHENMFWYRQDPGLGLRLIYFSYDVKMKEKGDIPEGYSVSREKKERFSLILESASTNQTSMYLCASRGGIGELFFGEGSRLTVL.